The clone carrying this TCR beta chain was observed many times. Germline V gives CDR1 SGHRS, CDR2 YFSETQ. V gave up 4 bases and J gave up 4 bases, with 11 bases separating them. This CDR3 is built from 13 residues. The entry originates in a study of T-cell reconstitution after alpha-beta-depleted transplantation in children. Unique molecular identifiers were incorporated when the TCRbeta library was constructed. MiXCR, run by TCRdb on the PCR reads, gives a single entry per CDR3 protein. This table has 400,000 to 500,000 distinct CDR3 sequences, under 13% appearing once. This clonotype was sampled from a human donor who donated a stem cell graft to a child with acute myeloid leukemia. The rearrangement uses TRBV5-1 and TRBJ1-1; no definite D call. The material sequenced was PBMCs from the stem cell graft donor, taken from the stem cell graft. CDR3 DNA: TGCGCCAGCAGCCCCGACGAGGGCACTGAAGCTTTCTTT. Protein: CASSPDEGTEAFF.